The present entry profiles one T cell receptor beta chain with its context. Its target is unknown. A read error is possible here, since a much larger clone lies one base away. Germline V CDR1 and CDR2: KGHDR, SFDVKD. The CDR3 extends over 17 amino acids. RNA and DNA were co-extracted from about 20-30 mg of unsorted bulk tissue. Those patients suffered from chronic HBV infection and were treatment-naive. The input was approximately 500 ng total RNA; TCR beta cDNA was made from it with a constant-region primer. Sequencing libraries for TCR beta derived from three nested multiplex PCR rounds that used slightly modified ARM-PCR. Primers for the first two PCR rounds were TRBV1-TRBV30 forward primers and a C-beta reverse primer (roughly 10 cycles per round). One entry per CDR3 protein, called by TCRdb with MiXCR from the multiplex PCR reads. The table records fewer than 250,000 distinct CDR3 sequences, roughly 80% of them present only once.

The data were taken from a study of tumor-infiltrating lymphocytes in primary liver carcinoma. Study outcomes and limitations: Reduced overlap was seen in tumor-adjacent and tumor-blood pairs versus tumor region pairs.

This TCR was sampled from a man aged 35 to 55 with primary liver carcinoma and hepatitis B virus infection. The chain couples TRBV24-1 to TRBJ2-1; TRBD2 matches 16 bases. Sequenced sample: tumor tissue from primary liver carcinoma. The CDR3 DNA reads as TGTGCCACCAGTGATTCCGGGACTAGCGGGAGGGCCAATGATCAGTTCTTC. It yields the protein CATSDSGTSGRANDQFF.